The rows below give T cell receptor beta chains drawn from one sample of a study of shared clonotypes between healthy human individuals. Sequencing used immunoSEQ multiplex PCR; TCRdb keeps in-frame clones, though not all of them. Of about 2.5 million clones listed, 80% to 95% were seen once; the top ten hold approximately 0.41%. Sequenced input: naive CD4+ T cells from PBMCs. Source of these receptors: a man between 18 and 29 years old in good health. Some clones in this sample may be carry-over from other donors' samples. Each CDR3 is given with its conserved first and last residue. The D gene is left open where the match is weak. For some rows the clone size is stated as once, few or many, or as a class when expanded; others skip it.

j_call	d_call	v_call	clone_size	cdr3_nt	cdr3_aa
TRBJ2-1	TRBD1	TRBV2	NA	TGTGCCAGCAGGGGACAGGTATGGGTCAAAATCGGCGGAAATGAGCAGTTCTTC	CASRGQVWVKIGGNEQFF
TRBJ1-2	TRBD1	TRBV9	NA	TGTGCCAGCAGCGCCCACAGACAGGGAGACTATGGCTACACCTTC	CASSAHRQGDYGYTF
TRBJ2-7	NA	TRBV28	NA	TGTGCCAGCAGTTCCCTTATCAGAGAGCAGTACTTC	CASSSLIREQYF
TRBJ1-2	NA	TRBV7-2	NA	TGTGCCAGCAGCTGGAGGGGGGGGAACGGCTACACCTTC	CASSWRGGNGYTF
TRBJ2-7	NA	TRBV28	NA	TGTGCCAGCAGTTTATTGGTGGAGCAGTACTTC	CASSLLVEQYF
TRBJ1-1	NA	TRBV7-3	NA	TGTGCCAGCAGCTTAACAAGAGACACTGAAGCTTTCTTT	CASSLTRDTEAFF
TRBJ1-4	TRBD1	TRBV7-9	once	TGTGCCAGCAGCAACGACAGGGGGCGCGGTGAAAAACTGTTTTTT	CASSNDRGRGEKLFF
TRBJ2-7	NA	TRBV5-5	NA	TGTGCCAGCAGCTTTTCTGCCGACGAGCAGTACTTC	CASSFSADEQYF
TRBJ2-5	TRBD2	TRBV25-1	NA	TGTGCCAGCAGTGAATCAACAGCGGGGCGGGGAGAGACCCAGTACTTC	CASSESTAGRGETQYF
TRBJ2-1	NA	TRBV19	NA	TGTGCCAGTAGTCTTCGGGTATACTACCATGAGCAGTTCTTC	CASSLRVYYHEQFF
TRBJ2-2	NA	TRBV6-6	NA	TGTGCCAGCCACTCGGAGAACACCGGGGAGCTGTTTTTT	CASHSENTGELFF
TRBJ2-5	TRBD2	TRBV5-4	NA	TGTGCCAGCAGCGGCGGGACTAGCGGGAGGCACGAGACCCAGTACTTC	CASSGGTSGRHETQYF
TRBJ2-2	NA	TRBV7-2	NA	TGTGCCAGCAGCCCCCCCCTTCTGACTAGTACCGGGGAGCTGTTTTTT	CASSPPLLTSTGELFF